Listed here are 13 T cell receptor beta chains from one sample, sequenced in a study of T cell responses to AZD1222 COVID-19 vaccine (dated by TCRdb to the early 2020s). Receptor libraries were prepared by the immunoSEQ multiplex PCR assay. TCRdb re-hosts the immuneACCESS table, in-frame sequences only. Its copies lack some clones; in the studies checked, an unresolved V gene accounts for under half of them, and the cause for the rest is not known. Recorded for this sample are some 60,000 clones; 80% to 90% of them occurred a single time. The biggest ten clones account for around 20% of the sample. The time point label corresponds to: baseline before first vaccination. The input for sequencing was peripheral blood, taken on day 0 of AZD1222 vaccination. Receptors were obtained from an adult in good health.

This clone came up once. V usage is TRBV5-1 and J usage is TRBJ2-7; 8 bases line up with TRBD1. V lost 4 bases and J lost 3; bases outside the gene matches: 9. The CDR3 covers 15 residues. Germline CDR1 SGHRS, CDR2 YFSETQ. CDR3 in DNA: TGCGCCAGCAGCCCCAGACAGGGGACATTCTACGAGCAGTACTTC. Amino acids: CASSPRQGTFYEQYF.

The chain has TRBV7-2 and TRBJ1-5, with 11 bases matching TRBD1. The V gene's germline CDR1 is SGHTA and CDR2 FQGNSA. The CDR3 has 15 amino acids. The junction had 7 bases not matched to a gene; V was cut back by 5 bases and J by 7 bases. The CDR3 spells CASSPDRGLNQPQHF. CDR3 in DNA: TGTGCCAGCAGCCCGGACAGGGGGCTTAACCAGCCCCAGCATTTT.

The rearrangement joins TRBV30 to TRBJ1-2; 8 bases are a match to TRBD1. V was pared by 0 bases and J by 7 bases, with 4 bases of the junction left unmatched. This CDR3 is 13 amino acids long. Germline V lookup: CDR1 GTSNPN, CDR2 SVGIG (reference sequence). CDR3 nucleotides: TGTGCCTGGAGTGTAAACAGGGGGTTTGGCTACACCTTC. This gives the protein CAWSVNRGFGYTF.

The genes are TRBV5-1 and TRBJ2-1, with 11 bases matching TRBD1. This CDR3 region has 18 residues. Trimming cost V 1 base and J 0 bases; bases outside gene matches: 6. Germline CDR1 reads SGHRS; CDR2 reads YFSETQ. The CDR3: CASSLMGTGGISYNEQFF. CDR3 sequence (DNA): TGCGCCAGCAGCTTGATGGGGACAGGGGGAATCTCCTACAATGAGCAGTTCTTC.

This clone has just a few counts. The V gene is TRBV6-4, the J gene TRBJ2-3; no clear D. Looked up from germline, CDR1 is MRHNA and CDR2 is SNTAGT. The CDR3 is 14 amino acids. The V gene lost 4 bases and the J gene lost 1 base, with 9 bases spanning the gap. As DNA, the CDR3 is TGTGCCAGCAGTGTCCAAGGTGGCACAGATACGCAGTATTTT. Encoded protein: CASSVQGGTDTQYF.

This clone turned up a few times. The rearrangement uses TRBV6-5 and TRBJ2-7; 13 bases map to TRBD2. The CDR3 is 14 residues long. Trimming removed 5 bases from V and 3 bases from J; junction bases left unmatched: 1. Per germline, CDR1 MNHEY and CDR2 SVGAGI. CDR3 in amino acids: CASSRTSGSYEQYF. CDR3 bases: TGTGCCAGCAGTCGGACTAGCGGGAGCTACGAGCAGTACTTC.

This chain connects TRBV5-1 to TRBJ2-3; D is unresolved. The germline V gene encodes CDR1 SGHRS and CDR2 YFSETQ. This CDR3 is 8 amino acids long. V gave up 6 bases and J gave up 7 bases, with 0 bases separating them. The CDR3 spells CASNTQYF. CDR3 DNA sequence: TGCGCCAGCAATACGCAGTATTTT.

The chain links TRBV5-6 to TRBJ1-2; D is unclear. Between the trimmed V and J ends, which lost 3 bases and 4 bases, there was a span of 19 bases. The CDR3 sequence is 16 residues long. Germline assignment: CDR1 SGHDT and CDR2 YYEEEE. Here the CDR3 DNA reads TGTGCCAGCAGCTATAGGCTAGCAGGCCCAACCTATGGCTACACCTTC. Its protein product is CASSYRLAGPTYGYTF. Based on the CDR3 plus reference TRBV5-6 and TRBJ1-2, the full variable domain is DAGVTQSPTHLIKTRGQQVTLRCSPKSGHDTVSWYQQALGQGPQFIFQYYEEEERQRGNFPDRFSGHQFPNYSSELNVNALLLGDSALYLCASSYRLAGPTYGYTFGSGTRLTVV.

The rearrangement uses TRBV7-9 and TRBJ2-7, with 8 bases lining up with TRBD2. J gave up 8 bases and V 1 base, and 13 bases lay outside the gene matches. Germline values: CDR1 SEHNR, CDR2 FQNEAQ (reference sequence). CDR3 length: 16 residues. CDR3 DNA sequence: TGTGCCAGCAGCTTAGATCGTTCTGCGGCGGGGGGAAAGCAGTACTTC. This sequence encodes CASSLDRSAAGGKQYF.

The table lists this clone with a few counts. The V gene is TRBV18, the J gene TRBJ1-5; TRBD1 matches at 9 bases. Germline V gene data show CDR1 as KGHSH and CDR2 as LQKENI. The CDR3 spans 16 residues. The V gene end was trimmed by 2 bases and the J gene end by 3 bases; junction bases not matched to a gene: 5. CDR3 nucleotide sequence: TGTGCCAGCTCACCAGGACAGGGGAGACTCAATCAGCCCCAGCATTTT. Amino acids: CASSPGQGRLNQPQHF.

V is TRBV24-1 and J is TRBJ2-5; D perhaps matches TRBD2 (7 bases). This CDR3 region has 13 residues. Trimming pared 5 bases from V and 4 bases from J, leaving 10 bases between. Germline assignment: CDR1 KGHDR and CDR2 SFDVKD. The CDR3 sequence is CATSARGRETQYF. CDR3 coding DNA: TGTGCCACCAGTGCGCGGGGGCGAGAGACCCAGTACTTC.

J is TRBJ1-3 and V is TRBV5-6; no definite D call. Trimming shortened V by 5 bases and J by 1 base, and 10 bases separated the two germline ends. Germline V CDR1 and CDR2: SGHDT, YYEEEE. The length of the CDR3 is 14 residues. The CDR3 DNA sequence: TGTGCCAGCAGTCATAGGGTGTCTGGAAACACCATATATTTT. It codes for CASSHRVSGNTIYF.

The genes are TRBV14 and TRBJ2-1, with 10 bases matching TRBD1. V gave up 2 bases and J gave up 2 bases; unmatched junction bases: 3. The CDR3 is 16 residues long. Germline CDR1 is SGHDN and CDR2 is FVKESK. CDR3 nucleotides: TGTGCCAGCAGCCAATTTGGGACAGGGGCCTACAATGAGCAGTTCTTC. The encoded protein is CASSQFGTGAYNEQFF. Using reference TRBV14 and TRBJ2-1 for the parts outside the CDR3, the full variable domain is EAGVTQFPSHSVIEKGQTVTLRCDPISGHDNLYWYRRVMGKEIKFLLHFVKESKQDESGMPNNRFLAERTGGTYSTLKVQPAELEDSGVYFCASSQFGTGAYNEQFFGPGTRLTVL.